This T cell receptor (beta chain) appears in the sequencing data of a study of PD-1 blockade in classical Hodgkin lymphoma. The CDR3 covers 17 residues. Trimming pared 2 bases from V and 4 bases from J, leaving 17 bases between. The V gene's germline CDR1 is MNHNS and CDR2 SASEGT. TCRdb keeps only in-frame clones here, not all; method: immunoSEQ multiplex PCR. The sample includes 20,000 or so clones, about four fifths of them seen just once. Patients all relapsed after autologous stem cell transplantation, and there was variation in brentuximab vedotin exposure. The J gene is TRBJ1-4, the V gene TRBV6-1, with D unresolved. This material consisted of peripheral blood mononuclear cells (PBMCs), taken before the second cycle of nivolumab. This receptor was identified in a human donor with classical Hodgkin lymphoma. In nucleotides, the CDR3 is TGTGCCAGCAGTGAATCGGTTGGGCCGAATCATAATGAAAAACTGTTTTTT. This codes for CASSESVGPNHNEKLFF.